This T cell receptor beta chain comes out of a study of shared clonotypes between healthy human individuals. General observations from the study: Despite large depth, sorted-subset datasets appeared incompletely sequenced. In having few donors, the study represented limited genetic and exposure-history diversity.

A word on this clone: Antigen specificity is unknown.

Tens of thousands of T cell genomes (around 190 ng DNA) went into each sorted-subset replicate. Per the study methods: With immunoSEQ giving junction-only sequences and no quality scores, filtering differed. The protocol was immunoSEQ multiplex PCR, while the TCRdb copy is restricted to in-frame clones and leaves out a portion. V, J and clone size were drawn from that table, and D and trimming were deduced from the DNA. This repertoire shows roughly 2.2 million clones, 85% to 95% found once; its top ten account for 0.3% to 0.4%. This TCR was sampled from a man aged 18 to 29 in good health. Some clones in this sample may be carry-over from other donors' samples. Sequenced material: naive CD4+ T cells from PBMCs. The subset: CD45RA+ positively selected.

For the CDR3, the DNA is TGTGCCTGGATGCTCCCACAGCTTCAAGGAAACACCATATATTTT. Translation: CAWMLPQLQGNTIYF. The V and J genes are TRBV30 and TRBJ1-3; no clear D gene. Trimming cost V 4 bases and J 4 bases, with 17 bases left between them. The CDR3 length is 15 residues. The germline V gene encodes CDR1 GTSNPN and CDR2 SVGIG (reference sequence).